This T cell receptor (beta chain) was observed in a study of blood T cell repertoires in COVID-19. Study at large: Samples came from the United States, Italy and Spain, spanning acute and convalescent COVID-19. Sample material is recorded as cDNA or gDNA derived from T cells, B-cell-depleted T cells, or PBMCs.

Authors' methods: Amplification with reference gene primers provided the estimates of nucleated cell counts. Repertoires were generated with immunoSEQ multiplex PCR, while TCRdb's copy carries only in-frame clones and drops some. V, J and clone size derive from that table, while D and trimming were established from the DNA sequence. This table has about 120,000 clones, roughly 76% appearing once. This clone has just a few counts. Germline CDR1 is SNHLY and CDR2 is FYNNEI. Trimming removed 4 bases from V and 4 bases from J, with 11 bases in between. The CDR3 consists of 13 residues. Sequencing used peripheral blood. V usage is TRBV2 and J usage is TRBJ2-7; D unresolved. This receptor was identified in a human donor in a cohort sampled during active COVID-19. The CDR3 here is CASSGESGYEQYF. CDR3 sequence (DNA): TGTGCCAGCAGTGGCGAGTCGGGTTACGAGCAGTACTTC.